This T cell receptor (beta chain) emerged from a study of T cell changes during pregnancy in multiple sclerosis. The germline V gene has CDR1 SGDLS and CDR2 YYNGEE. The CDR3 covers 15 residues. V dropped 0 bases and J dropped 5 bases, with 11 bases sitting between them. Some clones are missing from TCRdb's copy, which holds only in-frame ones; the method was immunoSEQ multiplex PCR. The table records around 69,000 clones, over 80% of them present only once. This receptor was taken from a female donor in good health, enrolled as a control in a pregnancy study. Source: peripheral blood, taken in the third trimester of pregnancy. The J gene is TRBJ2-2, the V gene TRBV9; a weak D match, TRBD2 (5 bases). CDR3 residues: CASSVELGETGELFF. CDR3 DNA sequence: TGTGCCAGCAGCGTAGAGCTTGGGGAGACCGGGGAGCTGTTTTTT.